This T cell receptor (beta chain) derives from a study of siplizumab effects on memory and regulatory T cells. Findings and caveats of the study: Naive T cells looked more diverse than memory cells, and they looked like major contributors to the alloresponse. Just a small share of alloreactive clones was traced back to unstimulated subsets.

Germline CDR1 is SNHLY and CDR2 is FYNNEI. The CDR3 is made up of 11 amino acids. Regarding this clone: Its antigen is still unknown.

TCRdb keeps only in-frame clones here, not all; method: immunoSEQ multiplex PCR. The sample holds thousands of clones; 60% to 80% are singletons and the top ten take roughly two thirds. Unstimulated naive, memory, effector memory and TEMRA subsets from three donor pairs have been sequenced, the authors report. The TCR sequence derives from a human donor in good health. The J gene is TRBJ1-1, the V gene TRBV2; no clear D. What was sequenced was effector memory CD8+ T cells sorted from blood. Subset of the sample: unstimulated CD8+ effector memory T cells. As DNA, the CDR3 is TGTGCGACGGGCCCCGACACTGAAGCTTTCTTT. Its translation: CATGPDTEAFF.